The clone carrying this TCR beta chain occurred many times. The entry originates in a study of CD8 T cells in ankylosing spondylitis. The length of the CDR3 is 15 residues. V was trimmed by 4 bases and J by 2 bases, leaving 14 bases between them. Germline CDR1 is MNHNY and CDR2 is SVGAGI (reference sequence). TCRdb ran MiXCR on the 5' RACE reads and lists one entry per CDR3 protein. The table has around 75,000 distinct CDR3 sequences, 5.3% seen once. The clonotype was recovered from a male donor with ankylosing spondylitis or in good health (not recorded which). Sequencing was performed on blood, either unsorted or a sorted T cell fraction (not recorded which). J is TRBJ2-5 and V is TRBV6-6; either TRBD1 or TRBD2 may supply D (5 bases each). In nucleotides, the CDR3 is TGTGCCAGCAGTTCGGGGACGGGTACTCAAGAGACCCAGTACTTC. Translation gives CASSSGTGTQETQYF.